These 28 T cell receptor beta chains were sequenced from one sample in a study of CD4 T cells in relation to SARS-CoV-2 and coronaviruses. The unexposed donors gave CD4+ T cells in about 2011-2018, prior to COVID-19. Isolation of CD4+ T cells took place after nine to ten days in culture. Antigens of these TCRs are unknown. Generated by immunoSEQ multiplex PCR, the TCRdb table keeps only in-frame clones and is missing some. The sample gives 18,000 or so clones, about 72% of which show up once; around 20% is in the top ten. Sample: CD4+ T cells from PBMCs, cultured in vitro. The receptors stem from a human donor in good health.

The sample holds one count of this clone. J is TRBJ2-3 and V is TRBV9, with 7 bases fitting TRBD2. The CDR3 has 16 residues. Germline values: CDR1 SGDLS, CDR2 YYNGEE. Trimming took 0 bases from V and 2 from J; bases not matched to a gene: 6. CDR3 nucleotide sequence: TGTGCCAGCAGCGTAGGGGTAGCGGGCCCCACAGATACGCAGTATTTT. Encoded protein: CASSVGVAGPTDTQYF.

The chain employs TRBV7-9 and TRBJ1-5; tentatively, D is TRBD1 (6 bases). The V gene's germline CDR1 is SEHNR and CDR2 FQNEAQ (reference sequence). Trimming left V 1 base short and J 2 bases short, with 15 bases between. The CDR3 runs 17 residues. For the CDR3, the DNA is TGTGCCAGCAGCTTAGGTGGGGGCCGGGGTGGCAATCAGCCCCAGCATTTT. This sequence encodes CASSLGGGRGGNQPQHF.

This clone was counted between two and nine times. The V call is TRBV6-5, the J call TRBJ2-3; D unresolved. Germline loops: CDR1 MNHEY, CDR2 SVGAGI. With 0 bases removed from V and 13 bases from J, the gap between germline ends came to 8 bases. This CDR3 is built from 11 residues. The CDR3 region is CASSYSRVEYF. DNA for the CDR3: TGTGCCAGCAGTTACTCTAGGGTTGAGTATTTT.

This chain links TRBV7-2 with TRBJ2-1, with 9 positions matching TRBD2. Germline V CDR1 and CDR2: SGHTA, FQGNSA. The CDR3 is made up of 17 amino acids. The V segment lost 2 bases and the J segment 7 bases; nucleotides outside the gene matches: 12. The CDR3 spells CASSLSALAGGANEQFF. The CDR3, as DNA: TGTGCCAGCAGCTTAAGCGCGTTGGCGGGAGGGGCGAATGAGCAGTTCTTC.

The chain links TRBV11-2 to TRBJ2-7; 8 bases line up with TRBD2. Trimming at V came to 1 base and at J to 0 bases, leaving 2 bases not matched to a gene. This CDR3 has 15 amino acids. Germline V gives CDR1 SGHAT, CDR2 FQNNGV. Written as DNA, the CDR3 is TGTGCCAGCAGCTTAGGGCGGGAGGTCTCCTACGAGCAGTACTTC. Translated, it gives CASSLGREVSYEQYF.

This chain links TRBV19 with TRBJ2-7; 7 bases line up with TRBD2. The CDR3 loop spans 17 amino acids. J gave up 1 base and V 0 bases, and 9 bases lay outside the gene matches. Germline V gives CDR1 LNHDA, CDR2 SQIVND (reference sequence). CDR3 in DNA: TGTGCCAGTAGTATAGAACTATCTAGCGGAGTGTCCTACGAGCAGTACTTC. Translated: CASSIELSSGVSYEQYF.

The gene calls are TRBV5-1 and TRBJ1-2; D gene uncertain. This CDR3 is built from 14 residues. V was shortened by 0 bases and J by 4 bases, with 10 bases between the two germline ends. From germline, CDR1 is SGHRS and CDR2 YFSETQ. The CDR3 spells CASSLEARSYGYTF. CDR3 nucleotides: TGCGCCAGCAGCTTGGAGGCCAGAAGCTATGGCTACACCTTC.

The CDR3 here is CATSDLERGPSEQYF. The CDR3 nucleotides are TGTGCCACCAGTGACCTGGAGCGGGGGCCTAGCGAGCAGTACTTC. The chain recombines TRBV24-1 with TRBJ2-7, with 8 bases that match TRBD2. Germline V CDR1 and CDR2: KGHDR, SFDVKD. The CDR3 totals 15 residues. V trimming: 4 bases; J trimming: 6 bases; junction bases outside the gene matches: 10.

The chain carries TRBV5-1 and TRBJ2-1; D gene uncertain. This CDR3 is built from 14 residues. Trimming removed 2 bases from V and 4 bases from J, with 10 bases in between. From germline, CDR1 is SGHRS and CDR2 YFSETQ. CDR3 DNA sequence: TGCGCCAGCAGCTTCCAAGACGGGTACAATGAGCAGTTCTTC. Amino acids: CASSFQDGYNEQFF.

V and J are TRBV2 and TRBJ2-5, with 7 bases matching TRBD1. The V gene's germline CDR1 is SNHLY and CDR2 FYNNEI. V trimming: 6 bases; J trimming: 5 bases; junction bases outside the gene matches: 12. The CDR3 loop spans 15 amino acids. The CDR3 is CASRGDRQGFETQYF. CDR3 nucleotides: TGTGCCAGCAGGGGGGATAGACAGGGTTTTGAGACCCAGTACTTC.

This chain links TRBV10-3 with TRBJ2-7, with TRBD1 matching over 8 bases. V gave up 0 bases and J gave up 3 bases; unmatched junction bases: 4. Germline V gene lookup returns CDR1 ENHRY and CDR2 SYGVKD. This CDR3 has 15 amino acids. Here the CDR3 DNA reads TGTGCCATCAGTGAGTCAACAGGGGGTGGCTACGAGCAGTACTTC. Amino acid sequence: CAISESTGGGYEQYF.

This rearrangement joins TRBV2 to TRBJ2-5, with D unresolved. This CDR3 has 15 residues. Germline CDR1 is SNHLY and CDR2 is FYNNEI. V gave up 3 bases and J gave up 4 bases, with 15 bases separating them. CDR3 region: CASSDGELTGETQYF. Written as DNA, the CDR3 is TGTGCCAGCAGTGATGGGGAATTAACGGGAGAGACCCAGTACTTC.

The CDR3 protein is CASSLVDSYNEQFF. The CDR3 DNA sequence: TGTGCCAGCAGCTTAGTTGACAGTTATAATGAGCAGTTCTTC. This chain joins TRBV7-8 and TRBJ2-1; the D gene is possibly TRBD1 (5 bases). CDR3 length equals 14 residues. The germline V gene encodes CDR1 SGHVS and CDR2 FQNEAQ. Trimming took 1 base from V and 7 from J, leaving 11 bases between them.

The rearrangement uses TRBV7-3 and TRBJ2-5, with D possibly called TRBD1 or TRBD2 (6 bases each). Germline V CDR1 and CDR2: SGHTA, FQGTGA. This CDR3 has 17 amino acids. The V end lost 0 bases, the J end lost 0 bases, and 14 bases lay between the germline ends. The CDR3 bases are TGTGCCAGCAGCTTAACTCCAAGGGGGGCACACCAAGAGACCCAGTACTTC. Encoded protein: CASSLTPRGAHQETQYF.

The genes are TRBV5-5 and TRBJ1-5; D may be TRBD1 (6 bases). Germline CDR1 SGHKS, CDR2 YYEKEE (reference sequence). This CDR3 spans 14 amino acids. The V end lost 0 bases, the J end lost 7 bases, and 11 bases lay between the germline ends. CDR3: CASSLGGLGQPQHF. CDR3 DNA: TGTGCCAGCAGCTTGGGGGGGCTGGGGCAGCCCCAGCATTTT. The whole variable domain, filled in from reference TRBV5-5 and TRBJ1-5, reads DAGVTQSPTHLIKTRGQQVTLRCSPISGHKSVSWYQQVLGQGPQFIFQYYEKEERGRGNFPDRFSARQFPNYSSELNVNALLLGDSALYLCASSLGGLGQPQHFGDGTRLSIL.

This clone was detected once. CDR3 sequence: CASRTTGGDTQYF. CDR3 nucleotides: TGTGCCAGCAGAACGACTGGGGGAGATACGCAGTATTTT. This chain joins TRBV6-5 and TRBJ2-3; the D gene could be TRBD1 or TRBD2 (5 bases each). There are 13 residues in the CDR3. V lost 6 bases and J 5 bases, leaving 12 bases between the germline ends. Per germline, CDR1 MNHEY and CDR2 SVGAGI.

J is TRBJ1-4 and V is TRBV11-2; no clear D. This CDR3 comprises 13 residues. Between the trimmed V and J ends, which lost 5 bases and 7 bases, there was a span of 11 bases. From germline, CDR1 is SGHAT and CDR2 FQNNGV. CDR3 sequence: CASSLGLAEKLFF. CDR3 DNA sequence: TGTGCCAGCAGCCTCGGGCTTGCTGAAAAACTGTTTTTT.

This chain uses TRBV19 with TRBJ2-3, with unresolved D. This CDR3 contains 11 residues. The ends were cut back, 6 bases at V and 5 bases at J, with 6 bases in the middle. The germline V gene has CDR1 LNHDA and CDR2 SQIVND (reference sequence). CDR3 sequence reads: CASSGVDTQYF. The CDR3 region has the DNA TGTGCCAGTAGCGGCGTAGATACGCAGTATTTT.

In this sample, this clone turned up once. The chain is built from TRBV24-1 and TRBJ2-3; maybe TRBD1 (6 bases). Looked up from germline, CDR1 is KGHDR and CDR2 is SFDVKD. V shed 2 bases and J shed 2 bases, with 13 bases lying between them. This CDR3 is 16 amino acids long. CDR3 DNA: TGTGCCACCAGTGATTCCCAGGGACACCCCACAGATACGCAGTATTTT. Residues: CATSDSQGHPTDTQYF.

This clone showed up just once. The CDR3 protein is CASSPRGQGQPQHF. DNA for the CDR3: TGCGCCAGCAGCCCCAGAGGACAGGGGCAGCCCCAGCATTTT. The chain carries TRBV5-1 and TRBJ1-5; 9 bases are a match to TRBD1. Looked up from germline, CDR1 is SGHRS and CDR2 is YFSETQ. This CDR3 has 14 amino acids. The trim removed 4 bases at V and 7 bases at J, leaving 6 bases unmatched.

V is TRBV12-3 or TRBV12-4 and J is TRBJ1-2, with D perhaps matching TRBD1 (6 bases). With 6 bases removed from V and 6 bases from J, the gap between germline ends came to 14 bases. This CDR3 has 13 amino acids. This CDR3 reads CASRLTGGNGYTF. CDR3 nucleotide sequence: TGTGCCAGCAGGTTGACAGGCGGGAATGGCTACACCTTC.

V and J are TRBV28 and TRBJ1-2, with 7 nucleotides matching TRBD1. J was trimmed by 3 bases and V by 5 bases; bases with no gene match: 9. The CDR3 runs 15 residues. Germline V gene sequence: CDR1 MDHEN, CDR2 SYDVKM. The CDR3 reads CASSAGTEGYYGYTF. The CDR3 DNA reads TGTGCCAGCAGTGCCGGGACAGAGGGTTACTATGGCTACACCTTC.

CDR3 region: CASSPRPGELFF. For the CDR3, the DNA is TGTGCCAGCAGCCCGAGACCCGGGGAGCTGTTTTTT. The chain recombines TRBV3-1 (or the pseudogene TRBV3-2) with TRBJ2-2; no clear D. The germline V gene encodes CDR1 LGHDT and CDR2 YNNKEL (reference sequence). V lost 4 bases and J 6 bases, leaving 6 bases between the germline ends. The CDR3 consists of 12 residues.

This rearrangement joins TRBV5-1 to TRBJ1-4, with D perhaps TRBD1 (6 bases). Between the trimmed V and J ends, which lost 2 bases and 8 bases, there was a span of 7 bases. The germline gives CDR1 SGHRS, CDR2 YFSETQ. The CDR3 totals 12 residues. In DNA form, the CDR3 reads TGCGCCAGCAGCTTAACAGGGGAAAAACTGTTTTTT. Its protein is CASSLTGEKLFF.

This chain joins TRBV5-1 and TRBJ2-5, with D tentatively TRBD2 (6 bases). Trimming stripped 5 bases from V and 5 bases from J, with 13 bases between. This CDR3 has 13 residues. Germline V gene lookup returns CDR1 SGHRS and CDR2 YFSETQ. The CDR3 bases are TGCGCCAGCAGGCGGGATATCCGGGAGACCCAGTACTTC. It codes for CASRRDIRETQYF.

The V call is TRBV5-1, the J call TRBJ1-1; no clear D. Germline V lookup: CDR1 SGHRS, CDR2 YFSETQ. V was shortened by 0 bases and J by 3 bases, with 9 bases between the two germline ends. CDR3 length: 14 residues. The CDR3 region has the DNA TGCGCCAGCAGCTTGGGAGGGTTTGACACTGAAGCTTTCTTT. This gives the protein CASSLGGFDTEAFF.

The genes are TRBV5-4 and TRBJ2-5, with D possibly TRBD2 on 5 matching bases. The germline CDR1 and CDR2 sequences are SGHNT and YYREEE (reference sequence). This CDR3 is built from 14 residues. Deletions cut 0 bases from V and 5 bases from J, with 11 bases between. In DNA, the CDR3 is TGTGCCAGCAGCTTGGCGGCCCGAGGGGAGACCCAGTACTTC. Its protein is CASSLAARGETQYF.

The chain employs TRBV12-2 and TRBJ2-7; the table assigns TRBD2, which was not confirmed against the DNA. TRBV12-2 is given as a pseudogene. The CDR3 has 17 residues. CDR3 region: CASRLGKSVGRTYEQYF. The DNA for the CDR3 is TGTGCAAGTCGCTTAGGAAAGAGCGTAGGAAGAACCTACGAGCAGTACTTC.